This TCR beta chain originates from a study of blood T cell repertoires in COVID-19. For the study at large: Samples came from the United States, Italy and Spain, spanning acute and convalescent COVID-19.

The study drew participants aged about 18 to 95 years from some 25 US areas. Assignments of participants to cohorts depended upon their own reported clinical history. Worth noting for this clone: The sample carries other DNA sequences with the same CDR3.

The CDR3 is made up of 15 amino acids. CDR1 is SGDLS and CDR2 is YYNGEE in the germline V gene. V was clipped by 3 bases and J by 4 bases; unmatched bases: 3. Produced via immunoSEQ multiplex PCR; TCRdb's table is partial and in-frame only. The sample contains 150,000 to 200,000 clones, about 72% of which appear only once. Material: PBMCs or T cells enriched from blood (not recorded which). The chain is built from TRBV9 and TRBJ2-1; 11 bases fit TRBD2. This TCR was sampled from a woman between 45 and 65 years old who had recovered from COVID-19. The CDR3 nucleotides read TGTGCCAGCAGCGCCGGGACTAGCGGTTACAATGAGCAGTTCTTC. Protein product: CASSAGTSGYNEQFF.